These 11 T cell receptor beta chains were sequenced from one sample in a study of metastatic and nonmetastatic thyroid tumors. TCRdb redid the clone calls on the PCR reads using MiXCR. This sample has roughly 25,000 clones, with 20% to 25% found just once. Each patient went into thyroid surgery without having received any treatment. The sample comprised blood. The source of these receptors is a male donor with papillary thyroid cancer or a benign thyroid nodule (not recorded which). Some clones in this sample may be carry-over from other donors' samples.

By share of the sample, this clone is medium-sized. V is TRBV4-3 and J is TRBJ1-6; D is unclear. The CDR3 extends over 12 amino acids. The V gene lost 1 base and the J gene lost 14 bases, with 9 bases spanning the gap. From germline, CDR1 is LGHNA and CDR2 YSLEER. This chain's CDR3 is CASSQVIVALHF. The CDR3 nucleotides read TGCGCCAGCAGCCAAGTCATAGTCGCCCTCCACTTT.

This clone came up many times. The chain links TRBV6-5 to TRBJ1-4; D gene uncertain. V gave up 0 bases and J gave up 0 bases, with 5 bases separating them. CDR1 and CDR2 from the germline V gene are MNHEY and SVGAGI. The CDR3 is made up of 15 amino acids. The CDR3 loop is CASSYSQATNEKLFF. CDR3 in DNA: TGTGCCAGCAGTTACTCGCAGGCAACTAATGAAAAACTGTTTTTT.

This clone was recorded at least ten times. The chain has TRBV9 and TRBJ2-7; 9 nucleotides line up with TRBD1. The CDR3 is made up of 14 amino acids. Trimming took 2 bases from V and 5 from J; bases not matched to a gene: 5. Germline loops: CDR1 SGDLS, CDR2 YYNGEE. CDR3 sequence reads: CASSVGQGRDEQYF. CDR3 in DNA: TGTGCCAGCAGCGTCGGACAGGGGAGGGACGAGCAGTACTTC.

This clone has ten or more counts. The chain couples TRBV15 to TRBJ2-7; 7 bases line up with TRBD1. The CDR3 runs 16 residues. Germline CDR1 is LNHNV and CDR2 is YYDKDF (reference sequence). After removal of 4 bases from V and 2 bases from J, the junction contained 11 bases not matched to a gene. CDR3 DNA sequence: TGTGCCACCAGCACAGGGAGTCAGGGGGTGACCTACGAGCAGTACTTC. Translation: CATSTGSQGVTYEQYF.

This clone was counted a single time. The CDR3 ends on some other residue instead of the conserved phenylalanine or tryptophan, so this is likely a read error. The limits of the CDR3 on the DNA are not certain, so only TCRdb's listed CDR3 is given. The V call is TRBV5-1, the J call TRBJ1-1. Germline V gene data show CDR1 as SGHRS and CDR2 as YFSETQ. The CDR3 length equals 12 residues, ends included. Here the CDR3 reads CASSWDGTEALS.

This clone was seen at least ten times. The V gene is TRBV4-1, the J gene TRBJ2-3, with 7 positions matching TRBD2. V lost 0 bases and J lost 13; bases outside the gene matches: 13. Germline CDR1 MGHRA, CDR2 YSYEKL. The CDR3 length is 15 residues. The CDR3 loop is CASSQDERGGARKYF. The CDR3 nucleotides are TGCGCCAGCAGCCAAGACGAGCGGGGCGGAGCGCGAAAGTATTTT.

This clone showed up many times. The genes are TRBV5-4 and TRBJ2-1; D is unresolved. Germline V gene data show CDR1 as SGHNT and CDR2 as YYREEE (reference sequence). V lost 1 base and J lost 0, with 2 bases in between. The CDR3 spans 13 residues. In DNA, the CDR3 is TGTGCCAGCAGCTTGAACTCCTACAATGAGCAGTTCTTC. Amino acid sequence: CASSLNSYNEQFF.

At least ten counts were recorded for this clone. V and J are TRBV20-1 and TRBJ2-7; weak D call: TRBD1 (5 bases). Germline lookup yields CDR1 DFQATT and CDR2 SNEGSKA (reference sequence). V shed 0 bases and J shed 1 base, with 13 bases lying between them. This CDR3 region has 15 residues. CDR3 in amino acids: CSARDLRQGSYEQYF. The CDR3, as DNA: TGCAGTGCTAGAGATCTTAGGCAGGGTTCCTACGAGCAGTACTTC.

By proportion, this clone is medium-sized. The sample contains more than one DNA sequence encoding this CDR3. CDR3 protein: CATSSIAGETQYF. CDR3 DNA: TGTGCCACCAGCAGTATAGCGGGAGAGACCCAGTACTTC. The chain couples TRBV15 to TRBJ2-5; 7 bases line up with TRBD2. Germline CDR1 is LNHNV and CDR2 is YYDKDF (reference sequence). With V trimmed by 3 bases and J by 4 bases, 2 bases remained unmatched. This CDR3 is built from 13 residues.

This clone came up many times. The chain carries TRBV20-1 and TRBJ2-1, with no clear D. The CDR3 sequence is 11 residues long. V shed 5 bases and J shed 2 bases, with 4 bases lying between them. Germline CDR1 reads DFQATT; CDR2 reads SNEGSKA (reference sequence). The CDR3 sequence is CSALTYNEQFF. The CDR3 DNA follows: TGCAGTGCTCTTACCTACAATGAGCAGTTCTTC.

The rearrangement joins TRBV20-1 to TRBJ2-7; 7 bases are shared with TRBD1. Germline lookup yields CDR1 DFQATT and CDR2 SNEGSKA (reference sequence). J was trimmed by 4 bases and V by 6 bases; bases with no gene match: 15. The CDR3 consists of 15 residues. CDR3 DNA sequence: TGCAGTGCCCTACCTTTTGTGACAGGGACATACGAGCAGTACTTC. It specifies CSALPFVTGTYEQYF.